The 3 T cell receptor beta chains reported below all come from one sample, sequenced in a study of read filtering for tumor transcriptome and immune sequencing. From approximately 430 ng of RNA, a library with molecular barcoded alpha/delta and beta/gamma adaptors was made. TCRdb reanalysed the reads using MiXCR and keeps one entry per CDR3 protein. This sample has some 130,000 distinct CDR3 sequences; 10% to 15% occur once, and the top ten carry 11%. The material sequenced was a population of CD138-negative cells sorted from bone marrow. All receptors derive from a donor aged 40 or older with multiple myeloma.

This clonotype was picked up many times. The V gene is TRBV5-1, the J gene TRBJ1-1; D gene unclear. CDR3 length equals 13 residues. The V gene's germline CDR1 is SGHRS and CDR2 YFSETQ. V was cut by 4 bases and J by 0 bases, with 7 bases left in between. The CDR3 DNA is TGCGCCAGCAGCGATCCGGTGAACACTGAAGCTTTCTTT. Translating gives CASSDPVNTEAFF.

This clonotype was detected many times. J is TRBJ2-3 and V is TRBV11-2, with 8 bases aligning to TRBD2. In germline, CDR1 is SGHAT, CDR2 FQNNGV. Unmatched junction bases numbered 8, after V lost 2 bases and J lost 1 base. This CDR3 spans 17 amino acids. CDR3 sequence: CASSLRPLSGGTDTQYF. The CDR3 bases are TGTGCCAGCAGCTTAAGACCTCTTAGCGGGGGCACAGATACGCAGTATTTT.

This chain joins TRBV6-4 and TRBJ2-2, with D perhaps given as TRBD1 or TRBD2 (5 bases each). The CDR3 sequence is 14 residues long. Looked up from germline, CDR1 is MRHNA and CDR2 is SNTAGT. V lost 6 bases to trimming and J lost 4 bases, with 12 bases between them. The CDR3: CASRGDSPTGELFF. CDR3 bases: TGTGCCAGCAGGGGAGACAGCCCCACCGGGGAGCTGTTTTTT.